This TCR beta chain was captured in a study of molecular identifiers for immune sequencing clone quantification. Study-level background: Four of five RNA aliquots from roughly 21,000 or 96,000 naive CD8 T cells were sequenced. Study results and caveats: Highly expanded clone sizes could be underestimated by identical TCR molecules that share a barcode.

The CDR3 length is 12 residues. Germline values: CDR1 GTSNPN, CDR2 SVGIG (reference sequence). With 4 bases removed from V and 6 bases from J, the gap between germline ends came to 9 bases. In preparing bulk TCR libraries, previously described methods and listed TCR primers were used. TCRdb fed the PCR reads into MiXCR, producing one record per CDR3 protein. The sample lists 600,000 to 650,000 distinct CDR3 sequences; around 20% were seen once. Naive CD8 T cell sorting was performed on the CD8+CD4-CCR7+CD45RA+ phenotype. This clonotype appeared many times. Its antigen is undetermined. The sequenced sample consisted of naive CD8+ T cells from blood, with Jurkat cell RNA spiked in. Subset noted: FACS-sorted CD8+CD4-CCR7+CD45RA+ naive T cells. V is TRBV30 and J is TRBJ2-2; D might be TRBD2 (5 bases). This TCR was recovered from a human donor in good health. Some libraries in this study had Jurkat cell RNA spiked in. CDR3 residues: CAWNRGSGELFF. CDR3 in DNA: TGTGCCTGGAACCGGGGATCCGGGGAGCTGTTTTTT.